Listed here are 8 T cell receptor beta chains from one sample, sequenced in a study of cytomegalovirus exposure and HLA in healthy donors. PCR primers comprised 60 Vbeta and 13 Jbeta primers. Repertoires were generated with immunoSEQ multiplex PCR, while TCRdb's copy carries only in-frame clones and drops some. The sample holds some 190,000 clones, 70% to 80% seen once. Sequencing was performed on PBMCs. The origin of the receptors is a man between 18 and 35 years old in good health and CMV-seronegative.

The V gene is TRBV13, the J gene TRBJ2-7; 7 bases agree with TRBD1. V lost 4 bases, J lost 6 bases, and 3 bases stayed unmatched. CDR3 length: 12 amino acids. Germline V gene data show CDR1 as PRHDT and CDR2 as FYEKMQ (reference sequence). CDR3 region: CASSSTGLEQYF. In nucleotides, the CDR3 is TGTGCCAGCAGCTCGACAGGGCTCGAGCAGTACTTC.

The V and J genes are TRBV2 and TRBJ1-2; TRBD1 matches at 7 bases. The CDR3 sequence is 13 residues long. CDR1 is SNHLY, CDR2 FYNNEI, per germline. With 5 bases clipped from V and 8 bases from J, the junction kept 8 bases outside the gene matches. DNA of the CDR3: TGTGCCAGCAGTAACGAGGGGGCTAAAGGCTACACCTTC. Encoded protein: CASSNEGAKGYTF.

This chain links TRBV25-1 with TRBJ1-3, with 9 bases identical to TRBD1. V gave up 5 bases and J gave up 0 bases; unmatched junction bases: 11. CDR1 and CDR2 from the germline V gene are MGHDK and SYGVNS. CDR3 length: 18 residues. The CDR3 loop is CASSPLGGQGHSGNTIYF. The CDR3 nucleotides read TGTGCCAGCAGTCCGTTGGGAGGACAGGGGCACTCTGGAAACACCATATATTTT.

This clone has more than one count but fewer than ten. J is TRBJ1-3 and V is TRBV4-1, with TRBD1 identical over 7 bases. The CDR3 length is 15 residues. Germline assignment: CDR1 MGHRA and CDR2 YSYEKL. The ends lost 0 bases at V and 10 bases at J; junction bases unmatched: 9. CDR3 nucleotides: TGCGCCAGCAGCCAAGATGCCCAGGGGGGAGTAACCATATATTTT. It is translated as CASSQDAQGGVTIYF.

The chain links TRBV6-5 to TRBJ2-7; 10 nucleotides line up with TRBD1. V gave up 6 bases and J gave up 5 bases; unmatched junction bases: 10. Looked up from germline, CDR1 is MNHEY and CDR2 is SVGAGI. The CDR3 consists of 15 residues. CDR3 nucleotide sequence: TGTGCCAGCAGCCCGACAGGGGGCCGGGGGCACGAGCAGTACTTC. Translated, it gives CASSPTGGRGHEQYF.

This chain connects TRBV9 to TRBJ2-2; TRBD2 matches at 12 bases. Germline V lookup: CDR1 SGDLS, CDR2 YYNGEE. Germline trimming cut 0 bases from V and 5 bases from J; bases unmatched to any gene: 5. This CDR3 region has 17 residues. CDR3 DNA sequence: TGTGCCAGCAGCGTAGCTCCTAGCGGGGGGGCAACCGGGGAGCTGTTTTTT. As protein: CASSVAPSGGATGELFF.

This sequence joins TRBV6-1 and TRBJ1-6, with D tentatively TRBD1 (6 bases). The ends were cut back, 10 bases at V and 7 bases at J, with 17 bases in the middle. The CDR3 runs to 14 residues. Germline CDR1 reads MNHNS; CDR2 reads SASEGT. CDR3 sequence reads: CATDQGNNNSPLHF. CDR3 DNA sequence: TGTGCCACCGACCAGGGGAATAACAATTCACCCCTCCACTTT.

The chain links TRBV28 to TRBJ1-1; no clear D. CDR3 length: 13 amino acids. CDR1 MDHEN and CDR2 SYDVKM come from the germline V gene. V was pared by 3 bases and J by 1 base, with 6 bases between. The CDR3 region is CASSFVRNTEAFF. CDR3 DNA sequence: TGTGCCAGCAGTTTTGTGCGGAACACTGAAGCTTTCTTT.